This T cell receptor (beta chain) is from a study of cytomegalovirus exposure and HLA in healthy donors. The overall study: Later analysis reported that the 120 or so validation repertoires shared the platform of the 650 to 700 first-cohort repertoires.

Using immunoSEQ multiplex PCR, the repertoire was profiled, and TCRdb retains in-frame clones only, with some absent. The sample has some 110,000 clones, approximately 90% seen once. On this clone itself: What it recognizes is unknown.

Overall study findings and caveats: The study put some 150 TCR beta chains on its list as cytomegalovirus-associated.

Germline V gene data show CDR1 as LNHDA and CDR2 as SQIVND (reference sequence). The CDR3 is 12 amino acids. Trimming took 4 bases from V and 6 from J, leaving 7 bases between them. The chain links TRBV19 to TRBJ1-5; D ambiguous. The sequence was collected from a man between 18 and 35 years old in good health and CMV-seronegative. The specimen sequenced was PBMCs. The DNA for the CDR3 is TGTGCCAGTAGTAAGAGAAGTCAGCCCCAGCATTTT. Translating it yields CASSKRSQPQHF.